This TCR beta chain appears in the sequencing data of a study of CD8+CD57+ T cells in acquired aplastic anemia. On the study more broadly: Isolated CD4+ and CD8+ cells, once sorted, yielded DNA averaging roughly 3.2 ug.

Genomic DNA, the template, was used for profiling of the TCR beta VDJ and CDR3. TCRdb redid the calling of the reads with MiXCR, one entry per CDR3 protein. This repertoire shows fewer than 250,000 distinct CDR3 sequences, more than 40% found once; its top ten account for 6.5% to 8%. CDR1 is MNHEY and CDR2 is SMNVEV in the germline V gene (reference sequence). Deletions cut 5 bases from V and 0 bases from J, with 14 bases between. The CDR3 loop spans 16 amino acids. The table lists this clonotype with a few counts. Antigen specificity is unknown. CD8+CD57+ cell expansion had been shown by flow cytometry in patients chosen for sequencing. The patients, all of them, had severe acquired aplastic anemia. General study results and limits: Overlap between patients and controls comprised twenty-nine CD8+ CDR3 sequences. No significant patient-versus-control difference appeared in CD8+ Simpson's diversity.

V is TRBV27 and J is TRBJ2-1; D is ambiguous. Material: sorted CD4+, CD8+, or CD8+CD57+ T cells (not recorded which) from PBMCs. The clonotype originates from a human donor with aplastic anemia. The CDR3: CASSHWPTSSYNEQFF. The CDR3 coding sequence is TGTGCCAGCAGTCATTGGCCCACAAGCTCCTACAATGAGCAGTTCTTC.